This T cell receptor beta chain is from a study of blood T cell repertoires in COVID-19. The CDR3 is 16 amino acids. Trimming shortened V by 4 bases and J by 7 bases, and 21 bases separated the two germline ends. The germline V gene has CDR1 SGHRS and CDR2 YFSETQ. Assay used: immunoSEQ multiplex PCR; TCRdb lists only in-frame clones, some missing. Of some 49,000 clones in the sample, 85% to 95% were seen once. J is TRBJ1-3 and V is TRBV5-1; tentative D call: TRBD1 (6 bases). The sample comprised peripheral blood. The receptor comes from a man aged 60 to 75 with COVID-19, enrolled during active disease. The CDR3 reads CASSLGPTGLSNTIYF. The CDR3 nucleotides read TGCGCCAGCAGCCTAGGTCCGACAGGTTTATCGAACACCATATATTTT.